This is a list of T cell receptor beta chains from one sample in a study of T cell repertoires in cytomegalovirus infection. MiXCR, run by TCRdb on the reads, gives a single entry per CDR3 protein. The table includes hundreds of thousands of distinct CDR3 sequences, approximately 32% detected once. These TCRs' antigens remain unknown. The starting material was cultured CD8+ T cells from PBMCs, obtained from culture after CMV antigen stimulation. The receptors come from a human donor in good health (CMV status not recorded). Some clones in this sample may be carry-over from other donors' samples. Each CDR3 is given with its conserved first and last residue. A D gene is named only where the DNA matches it firmly. Clone sizes are given selectively: once, few, many, or a class where the clone is expanded.

cdr3_length d_call j_call clone_size v_call cdr3_aa cdr3_nt
16 TRBD2 TRBJ2-1 few TRBV9 CASSFRTSGGVNEQFF TGTGCCAGCAGCTTTAGGACTAGCGGGGGGGTAAATGAGCAGTTCTTC
18 TRBD1 TRBJ1-2 few TRBV12-3/TRBV12-4 CASSFGDRVPRFNYGYTF TGTGCCAGCAGCTTCGGGGACAGGGTGCCTCGCTTTAACTATGGCTACACCTTC
14 TRBD1 TRBJ1-5 few TRBV12-3/TRBV12-4 CASSPQGAGQPQHF TGTGCCAGCAGCCCACAGGGGGCAGGTCAGCCCCAGCATTTT
15 . TRBJ2-3 few TRBV27 CASSLSSYSTDTQYF TGTGCCAGCAGTTTATCTAGCTATAGCACAGATACGCAGTATTTT
12 . TRBJ1-1 . TRBV6-8 CASSSPWGEAFF TGTGCCAGCAGTTCCCCCTGGGGTGAAGCTTTCTTT
15 . TRBJ1-3 few TRBV14 CASSQDLGTGNTIYF TGTGCCAGCAGCCAAGATCTGGGTACTGGAAACACCATATATTTT
17 TRBD2 TRBJ2-3 . TRBV6-4 CASSVDPTSGDIDTQYF TGTGCCAGCAGTGTGGATCCGACTAGCGGGGATATTGATACGCAGTATTTT
17 . TRBJ2-3 . TRBV27 CASSLSRGGASTDTQYF TGTGCCAGCAGTTTATCGAGGGGGGGAGCCAGCACAGACACGCAGTATTTT
16 TRBD2 TRBJ2-3 . TRBV9 CASSVGTSGGTDTQYF TGTGCCAGCAGCGTAGGAACTAGCGGGGGCACAGATACGCAGTATTTT
13 . TRBJ1-1 few TRBV7-6 CASSLFSGGEAFF TGTGCCAGCAGCTTATTTTCCGGGGGTGAAGCTTTCTTT
16 TRBD1 TRBJ2-2 few TRBV4-1 CASSKRTGGNTGELFF TGCGCCAGCAGCAAGAGGACAGGGGGTAACACCGGGGAGCTGTTTTTT
14 . TRBJ2-1 few TRBV5-1 CASSRGTKVDEQFF TGCGCCAGCAGCAGAGGGACAAAGGTAGATGAGCAGTTCTTC
15 . TRBJ1-3 . TRBV5-6 CASSLGTHSGNTIYF TGTGCCAGCAGCTTGGGTACTCACTCTGGAAACACCATATATTTT
12 . TRBJ1-5 . TRBV6-2/TRBV6-3 CASSGRGQPQHF TGTGCCAGCAGTGGTCGCGGTCAGCCCCAGCATTTT
15 . TRBJ2-7 . TRBV7-7 CASSLGPGDSYEQYF TGTGCTAGCAGCTTAGGCCCAGGGGACTCCTACGAGCAGTACTTC
12 . TRBJ1-1 few TRBV4-1 CASSQGLTEAFF TGTGCCAGCAGCCAAGGACTCACTGAAGCTTTCTTT
15 . TRBJ2-2 . TRBV4-1 CASSRVSPGTGELFF TGCGCCAGCAGCCGGGTCAGTCCCGGCACCGGGGAGCTGTTTTTT
16 . TRBJ2-3 few TRBV10-3 CAISEGTGPSTDTQYF TGTGCCATCAGTGAGGGAACGGGCCCTAGCACAGATACGCAGTATTTT
15 TRBD2 TRBJ2-5 few TRBV27 CASRGLAGGPETQYF TGTGCCAGCAGAGGCCTAGCGGGGGGACCGGAGACCCAGTACTTC
18 . TRBJ2-5 . TRBV4-1 CASSQLGTAVAPQETQYF TGCGCCAGCAGCCAACTGGGGACCGCCGTAGCCCCACAAGAGACCCAGTACTTC
17 TRBD1 TRBJ2-1 . TRBV4-1 CASSQVEGTGGRNEQFF TGCGCCAGCAGCCAAGTCGAAGGGACAGGGGGCCGGAATGAGCAGTTCTTC
15 . TRBJ1-4 few TRBV28 CATKGVQAFNEKLFF TGTGCCACCAAGGGGGTGCAGGCCTTTAATGAAAAACTGTTTTTT
15 TRBD1 TRBJ1-6 few TRBV7-8 CASSPGTGGNSPLHF TGTGCCAGCAGCCCCGGGACAGGGGGTAATTCACCCCTCCACTTT
16 TRBD1 TRBJ1-5 many TRBV11-1 CASSLTRTGGGMPQHF TGTGCCAGCAGCTTAACGAGGACAGGGGGCGGGATGCCCCAGCATTTT
15 . TRBJ1-5 . TRBV19 CASTGLGQGLQPQHF TGTGCCAGCACCGGACTTGGGCAGGGATTGCAGCCCCAGCATTTT
16 . TRBJ2-1 . TRBV4-3 CASSQDNTAQYNEQFF TGCGCCAGCAGCCAAGATAATACAGCGCAGTACAATGAGCAGTTCTTC
13 . TRBJ2-2 . TRBV7-3 CASSFYTTGELFF TGTGCCAGCAGCTTTTATACGACCGGGGAGCTGTTTTTT
14 . TRBJ2-7 few TRBV5-5 CASTPGSGSGEQYF TGTGCCAGCACCCCCGGATCGGGATCGGGCGAGCAGTACTTC
17 . TRBJ2-5 many TRBV7-8 CASSLGSAGALDGTQYF TGTGCCAGCAGCTTAGGTTCCGCGGGGGCCTTGGACGGGACCCAGTACTTC
15 . TRBJ2-5 many TRBV4-1 CASSQGEVGGETQYF TGCGCCAGCAGCCAAGGGGAGGTTGGGGGTGAGACCCAGTACTTC
14 TRBD1 TRBJ1-2 . TRBV6-1 CASRLRTGTYGYTF TGTGCCAGCAGACTGAGGACAGGGACTTATGGCTACACCTTC
13 . TRBJ2-7 many TRBV7-8 CASSLEGGREQYF TGTGCCAGCAGCTTGGAGGGGGGGAGGGAGCAGTACTTC
16 . TRBJ2-1 . TRBV29-1 CSVEDWGAVSYNEQFF TGCAGCGTTGAAGATTGGGGGGCCGTCTCCTACAATGAGCAGTTCTTC
15 . TRBJ2-7 . TRBV10-3 CAISEGRGRTYEQYF TGTGCCATCAGTGAGGGTCGGGGCCGAACCTACGAGCAGTACTTC
16 TRBD2 TRBJ2-5 many TRBV19 CASSATSGGYLETQYF TGTGCCAGTAGTGCCACTAGCGGGGGGTACCTGGAGACCCAGTACTTC
14 . TRBJ2-5 . TRBV5-1 CASSLKRYSETQYF TGCGCCAGCAGCTTGAAACGGTATTCGGAGACCCAGTACTTC
16 . TRBJ2-3 few TRBV28 CASSYLGPTDTDTQYF TGTGCCAGCAGTTATCTAGGGCCGACCGACACAGATACGCAGTATTTT
18 . TRBJ2-1 . TRBV12-5 CASGFSYVGGLGDNEQFF TGTGCTAGTGGTTTCTCGTACGTTGGGGGCTTAGGGGACAATGAGCAGTTCTTC
14 . TRBJ1-1 . TRBV27 CVSRSPLSRGEAFF TGTGTCAGCAGATCGCCGCTATCCAGAGGGGAAGCTTTCTTT
17 TRBD2 TRBJ2-1 few TRBV6-2/TRBV6-3 CASSPLAGASYFNEQFF TGTGCCAGCAGTCCCCTAGCGGGGGCCTCCTATTTCAATGAGCAGTTCTTC
16 . TRBJ2-2 . TRBV4-1 CASSQVYSPNTGELFF TGCGCCAGCAGCCAAGTCTACAGCCCGAACACCGGGGAGCTGTTTTTT
12 . TRBJ2-2 few TRBV6-6 CASISENGELFF TGTGCCAGCATCTCAGAGAACGGGGAGCTGTTTTTT
15 . TRBJ2-1 . TRBV7-9 CASSFPGTSYNEQFF TGTGCCAGCAGCTTTCCAGGGACTTCCTACAATGAGCAGTTCTTC
15 . TRBJ2-5 . TRBV5-4 CASRIRDNFQETQYF TGTGCCAGCAGGATCCGGGACAATTTCCAAGAGACCCAGTACTTC
15 TRBD1 TRBJ2-1 few TRBV24-1 CATSDWTGANNEQFF TGTGCCACCAGTGACTGGACAGGGGCAAACAATGAGCAGTTCTTC
13 . TRBJ1-4 . TRBV15 CATLDQGNEKLFF TGTGCCACCTTGGACCAGGGTAATGAAAAACTGTTTTTT
17 TRBD1 TRBJ1-2 many TRBV10-3 CAISESTRRGRGYGYTF TGTGCCATCAGTGAGTCGACTCGGAGGGGGCGCGGGTATGGCTACACCTTC
15 . TRBJ2-7 few TRBV5-4 CASSLEEGAGYEQYF TGTGCCAGCAGCTTGGAGGAGGGGGCTGGCTACGAGCAGTACTTC
14 . TRBJ2-7 . TRBV7-9 CASSTRHGSYEQYF TGTGCCAGCAGCACCAGACACGGTTCCTACGAGCAGTACTTC